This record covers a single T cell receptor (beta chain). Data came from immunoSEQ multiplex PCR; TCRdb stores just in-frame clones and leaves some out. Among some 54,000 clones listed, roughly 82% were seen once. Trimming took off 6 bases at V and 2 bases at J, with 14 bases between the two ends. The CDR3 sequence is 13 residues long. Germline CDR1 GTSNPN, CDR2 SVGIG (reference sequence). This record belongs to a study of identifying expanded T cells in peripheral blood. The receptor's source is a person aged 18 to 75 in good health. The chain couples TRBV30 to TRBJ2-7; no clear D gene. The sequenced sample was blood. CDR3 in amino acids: CACTELRTYEQYV. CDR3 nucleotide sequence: TGTGCCTGCACCGAACTAAGAACCTACGAGCAGTACGTC.